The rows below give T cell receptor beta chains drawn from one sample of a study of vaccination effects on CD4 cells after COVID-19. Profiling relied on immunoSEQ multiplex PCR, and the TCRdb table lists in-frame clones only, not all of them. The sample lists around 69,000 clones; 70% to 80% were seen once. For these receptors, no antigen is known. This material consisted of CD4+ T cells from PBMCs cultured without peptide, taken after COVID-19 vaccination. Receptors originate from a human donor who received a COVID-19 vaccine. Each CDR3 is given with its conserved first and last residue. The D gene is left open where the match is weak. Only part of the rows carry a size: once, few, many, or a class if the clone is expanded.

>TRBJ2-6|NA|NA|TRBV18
CASSPVQGTSGANVLTF
TGTGCCAGCTCACCAGTACAGGGTACCTCTGGGGCCAACGTCCTGACTTTC
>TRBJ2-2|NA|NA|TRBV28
CASSLSQSTGNTGELFF
TGTGCCAGCAGTTTATCTCAAAGCACAGGGAACACCGGGGAGCTGTTTTTT
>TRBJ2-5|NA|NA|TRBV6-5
CASSYSNRWETQYF
TGTGCCAGCAGTTACTCGAATAGGTGGGAGACCCAGTACTTC
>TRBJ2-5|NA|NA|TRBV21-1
CASSKAKVAGQETQYF
TGTGCCAGCAGCAAAGCAAAGGTGGCAGGCCAAGAGACCCAGTACTTC
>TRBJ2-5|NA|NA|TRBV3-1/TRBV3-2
CASSQGAGGETQYF
TGTGCCAGCAGCCAAGGCGCGGGCGGAGAGACCCAGTACTTC
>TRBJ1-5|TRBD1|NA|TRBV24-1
CATSDPGGPGRAQHF
TGTGCCACCAGTGATCCAGGGGGCCCGGGTCGGGCCCAGCATTTT
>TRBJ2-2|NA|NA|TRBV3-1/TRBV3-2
CASTQTGELFF
TGTGCCAGCACCCAAACCGGGGAGCTGTTTTTT
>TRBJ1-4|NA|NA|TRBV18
CASSRSPGEKLFF
TGTGCCAGCTCACGGTCTCCGGGGGAAAAACTGTTTTTT
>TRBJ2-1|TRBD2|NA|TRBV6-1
CASSDYGSPKTPAGNEQFF
TGTGCCAGCAGTGATTATGGGAGCCCCAAGACCCCAGCGGGGAATGAGCAGTTCTTC
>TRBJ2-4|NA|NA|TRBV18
CASSPPIEQAKNIQYF
TGTGCCAGCTCACCACCTATCGAGCAAGCCAAAAACATTCAGTACTTC
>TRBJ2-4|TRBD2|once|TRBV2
CASQGLTENIQYF
TGTGCCAGCCAGGGACTAACTGAAAACATTCAGTACTTC
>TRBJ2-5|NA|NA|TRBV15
CATSRDSPTAPRETQYF
TGTGCCACCAGCAGAGACTCACCAACGGCCCCCCGAGAGACCCAGTACTTC
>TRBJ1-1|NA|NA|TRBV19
CASSGQLNTEAFF
TGTGCCAGTAGTGGACAGTTGAACACTGAAGCTTTCTTT
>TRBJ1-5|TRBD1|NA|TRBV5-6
CASSSSFRGRNQPQHF
TGTGCCAGCAGCTCCTCATTCAGGGGGCGAAATCAGCCCCAGCATTTT
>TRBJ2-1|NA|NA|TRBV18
CASSPQADHSYNEQFF
TGTGCCAGCTCACCACAGGCAGACCACTCCTACAATGAGCAGTTCTTC
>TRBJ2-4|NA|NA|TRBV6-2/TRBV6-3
CASSPREPGSKNIQYF
TGTGCCAGCAGCCCCAGGGAACCAGGTTCAAAAAACATTCAGTACTTC
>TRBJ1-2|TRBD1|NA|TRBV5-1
CASSLTGQGADYTF
TGCGCCAGCAGCTTGACCGGACAGGGGGCGGACTACACCTTC
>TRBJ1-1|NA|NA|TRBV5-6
CASSRRDREAFF
TGTGCCAGCAGCCGCCGGGACCGAGAAGCTTTCTTT
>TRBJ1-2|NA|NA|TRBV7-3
CASSSPGAPGGYTF
TGTGCCAGCAGCTCACCTGGGGCTCCGGGTGGCTACACCTTC
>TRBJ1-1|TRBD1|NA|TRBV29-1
CSAYHGQGGTEAFF
TGCAGCGCGTACCACGGACAGGGAGGAACTGAAGCTTTCTTT
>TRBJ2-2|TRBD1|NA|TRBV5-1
CASGTGGPTGELFF
TGCGCCAGCGGAACAGGGGGACCCACCGGGGAGCTGTTTTTT
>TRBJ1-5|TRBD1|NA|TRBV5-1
CASSLTGAGNQPQHF
TGCGCCAGCAGCTTGACAGGGGCCGGGAATCAGCCCCAGCATTTT
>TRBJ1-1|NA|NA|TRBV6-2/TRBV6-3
CASSYSGGRTEAFF
TGTGCCAGCAGTTACTCAGGGGGGAGGACTGAAGCTTTCTTT
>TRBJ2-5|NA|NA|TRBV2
CASSVQGQETQYF
TGTGCCAGCAGTGTTCAGGGACAAGAGACCCAGTACTTC
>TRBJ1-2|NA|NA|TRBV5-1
CASSSAGIYGYTF
TGCGCCAGCAGCTCCGCAGGGATTTATGGCTACACCTTC
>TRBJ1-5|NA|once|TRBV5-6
CASSLKGGKGAQPQHF
TGTGCCAGCAGCTTGAAAGGAGGGAAAGGAGCGCAGCCCCAGCATTTT
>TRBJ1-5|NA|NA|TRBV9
CASSSGHEANQPQHF
TGTGCCAGCAGCTCAGGACATGAAGCCAATCAGCCCCAGCATTTT
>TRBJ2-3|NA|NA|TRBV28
CASSPPGTADTQYF
TGTGCCAGCAGCCCACCCGGTACCGCAGATACGCAGTATTTT
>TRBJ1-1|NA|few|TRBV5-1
CASSLVPGNTEAFF
TGCGCCAGCAGCTTGGTCCCTGGGAACACTGAAGCTTTCTTT
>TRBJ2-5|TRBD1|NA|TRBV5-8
CASPTGTGRRETQYF
TGTGCCAGCCCTACCGGGACAGGGCGTAGGGAGACCCAGTACTTC
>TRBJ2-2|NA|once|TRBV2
CASSEQRNTGELFF
TGTGCCAGCAGTGAACAGAGGAACACCGGGGAGCTGTTTTTT
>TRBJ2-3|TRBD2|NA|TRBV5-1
CASRLAGGLSDTQYF
TGCGCCAGCAGGCTAGCGGGGGGCCTATCAGATACGCAGTATTTT
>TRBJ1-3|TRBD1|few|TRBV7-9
CASSQGTGDRNTIYF
TGTGCCAGCAGCCAAGGGACAGGGGATCGGAACACCATATATTTT
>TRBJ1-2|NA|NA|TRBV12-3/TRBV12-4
CASSLAGAGYTF
TGTGCCAGCAGCCTGGCAGGGGCTGGCTACACCTTC
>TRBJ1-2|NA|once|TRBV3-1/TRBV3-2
CASSQEGRVGYGYTF
TGTGCCAGCAGCCAAGAGGGCAGGGTAGGCTATGGCTACACCTTC
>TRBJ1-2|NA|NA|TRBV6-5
CASSYGSPPGYTF
TGTGCCAGCAGTTACGGGAGCCCTCCCGGCTACACCTTC
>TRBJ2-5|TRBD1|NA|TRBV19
CASSQPGTGSETQYF
TGTGCCAGTAGTCAACCCGGGACAGGGTCAGAGACCCAGTACTTC